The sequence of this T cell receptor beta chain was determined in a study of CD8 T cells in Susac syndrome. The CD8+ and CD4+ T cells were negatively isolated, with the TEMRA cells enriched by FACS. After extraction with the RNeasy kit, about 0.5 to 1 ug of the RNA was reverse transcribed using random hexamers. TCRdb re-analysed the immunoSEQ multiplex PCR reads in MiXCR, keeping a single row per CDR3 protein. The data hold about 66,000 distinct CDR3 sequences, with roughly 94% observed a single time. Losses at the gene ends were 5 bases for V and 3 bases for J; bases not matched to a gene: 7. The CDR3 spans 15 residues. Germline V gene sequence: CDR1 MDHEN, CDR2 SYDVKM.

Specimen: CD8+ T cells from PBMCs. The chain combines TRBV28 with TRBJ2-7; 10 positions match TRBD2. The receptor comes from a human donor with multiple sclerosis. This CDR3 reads CASSDTRTSGYEQYF. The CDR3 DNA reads TGTGCCAGCAGTGACACCAGGACTAGCGGCTACGAGCAGTACTTC.